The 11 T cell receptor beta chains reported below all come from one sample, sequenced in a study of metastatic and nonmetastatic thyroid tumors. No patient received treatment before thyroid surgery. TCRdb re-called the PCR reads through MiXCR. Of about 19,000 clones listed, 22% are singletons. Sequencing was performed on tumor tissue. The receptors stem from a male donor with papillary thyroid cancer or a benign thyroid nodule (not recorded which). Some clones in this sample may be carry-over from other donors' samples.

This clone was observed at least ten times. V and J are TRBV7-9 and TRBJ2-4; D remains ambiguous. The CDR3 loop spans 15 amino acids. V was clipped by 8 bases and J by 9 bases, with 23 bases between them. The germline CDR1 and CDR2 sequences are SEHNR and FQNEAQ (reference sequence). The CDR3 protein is CASGKGRARMGIQYF. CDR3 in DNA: TGTGCCAGCGGAAAGGGAAGGGCACGCATGGGCATTCAGTACTTC.

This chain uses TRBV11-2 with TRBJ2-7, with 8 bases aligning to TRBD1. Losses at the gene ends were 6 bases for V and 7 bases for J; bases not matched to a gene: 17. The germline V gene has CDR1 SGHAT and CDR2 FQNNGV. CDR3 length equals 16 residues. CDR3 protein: CASRHPLRDRRGEQYF. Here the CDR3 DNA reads TGTGCCAGCAGACACCCTCTCCGGGACAGGAGAGGGGAGCAGTACTTC.

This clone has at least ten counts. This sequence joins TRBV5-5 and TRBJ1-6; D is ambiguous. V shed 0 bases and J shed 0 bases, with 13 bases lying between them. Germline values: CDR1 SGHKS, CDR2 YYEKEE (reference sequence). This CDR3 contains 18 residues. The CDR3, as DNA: TGTGCCAGCAGCTTGGGCCCGACACAGAGCTCCTATAATTCACCCCTCCACTTT. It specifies CASSLGPTQSSYNSPLHF. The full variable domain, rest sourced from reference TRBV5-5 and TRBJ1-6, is DAGVTQSPTHLIKTRGQQVTLRCSPISGHKSVSWYQQVLGQGPQFIFQYYEKEERGRGNFPDRFSARQFPNYSSELNVNALLLGDSALYLCASSLGPTQSSYNSPLHFGNGTRLTVT.

CDR3 protein: CASSPPEGGGGYTF. Written as DNA, the CDR3 is TGTGCCAGCTCACCACCGGAGGGAGGAGGGGGCTACACCTTC. The chain employs TRBV18 and TRBJ1-2; D is ambiguous. The germline CDR1 and CDR2 sequences are KGHSH and LQKENI. This CDR3 is 14 amino acids long. V was pared by 0 bases and J by 8 bases, with 13 bases between.

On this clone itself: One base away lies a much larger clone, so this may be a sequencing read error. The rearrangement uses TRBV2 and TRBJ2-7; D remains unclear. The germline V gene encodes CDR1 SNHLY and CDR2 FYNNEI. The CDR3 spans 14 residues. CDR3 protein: CASSISPGSYERYF. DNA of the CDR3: TGTGCCAGCAGTATCTCCCCGGGCTCCTACGAGCGGTACTTC.

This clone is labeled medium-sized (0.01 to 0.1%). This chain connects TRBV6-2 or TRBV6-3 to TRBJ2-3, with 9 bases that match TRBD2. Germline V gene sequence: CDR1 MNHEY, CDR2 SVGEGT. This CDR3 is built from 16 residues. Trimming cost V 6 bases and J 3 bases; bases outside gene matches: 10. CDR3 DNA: TGTGCCAGCAGCAACCCAAGCGGGAGGAGAACAGATACGCAGTATTTT. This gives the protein CASSNPSGRRTDTQYF.

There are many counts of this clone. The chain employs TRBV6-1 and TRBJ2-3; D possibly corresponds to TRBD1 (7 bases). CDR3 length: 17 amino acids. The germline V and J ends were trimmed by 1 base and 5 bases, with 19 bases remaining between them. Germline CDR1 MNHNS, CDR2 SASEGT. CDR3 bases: TGTGCCAGCAGTGAAGAAATCCTGAGGAGGGGGCAAGATACGCAGTATTTT. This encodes CASSEEILRRGQDTQYF.

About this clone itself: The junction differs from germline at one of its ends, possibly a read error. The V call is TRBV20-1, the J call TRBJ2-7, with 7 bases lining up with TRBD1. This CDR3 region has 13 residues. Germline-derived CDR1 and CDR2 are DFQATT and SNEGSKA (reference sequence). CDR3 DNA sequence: TGCAGTGCAGGACAGGTGAACTCCGACGAGCAGTACTTC. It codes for CSAGQVNSDEQYF.

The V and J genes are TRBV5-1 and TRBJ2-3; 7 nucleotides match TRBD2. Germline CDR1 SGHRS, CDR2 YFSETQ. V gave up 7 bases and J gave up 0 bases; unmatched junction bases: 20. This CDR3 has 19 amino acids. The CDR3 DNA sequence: TGCGCCAGCCGCCCGGCGGCTAGCGGCTACTTCATAAGCACAGATACGCAGTATTTT. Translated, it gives CASRPAASGYFISTDTQYF. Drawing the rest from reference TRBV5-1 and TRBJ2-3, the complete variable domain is KAGVTQTPRYLIKTRGQQVTLSCSPISGHRSVSWYQQTPGQGLQFLFEYFSETQRNKGNFPGRFSGRQFSNSRSEMNVSTLELGDSALYLCASRPAASGYFISTDTQYFGPGTRLTVL.

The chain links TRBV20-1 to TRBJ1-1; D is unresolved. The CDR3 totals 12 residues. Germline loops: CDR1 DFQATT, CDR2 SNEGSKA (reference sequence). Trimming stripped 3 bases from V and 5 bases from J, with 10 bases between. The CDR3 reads CSASRPLTEAFF. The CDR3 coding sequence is TGCAGTGCTAGTAGGCCCTTGACTGAAGCTTTCTTT.

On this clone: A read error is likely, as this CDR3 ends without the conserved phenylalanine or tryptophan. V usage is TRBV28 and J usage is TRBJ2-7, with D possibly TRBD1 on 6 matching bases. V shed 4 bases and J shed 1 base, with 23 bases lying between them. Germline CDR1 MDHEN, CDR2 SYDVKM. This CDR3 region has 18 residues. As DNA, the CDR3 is TGTGCCAGCAGTTCCCAATCTCCTTCGACAGGTTATTCCTACGAGCAGTACTGC. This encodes CASSSQSPSTGYSYEQYC.